This T cell receptor beta chain was recovered during a study of identical twins. Study results and caveats: Researchers reported weaker excess twin sharing in beta out-of-frame sequences. Models predicted less out-of-frame TCR alpha sharing in monozygotic twins than was found.

This CDR3 spans 17 amino acids. The germline V gene encodes CDR1 SGHVS and CDR2 FNYEAQ. V was clipped by 5 bases and J by 6 bases; unmatched bases: 8. TCRdb itself ran the 5' RACE reads through MiXCR, one entry per CDR3 protein. This sample has about 890,000 distinct CDR3 sequences, with roughly an eighth found just once. Regarding this clonotype: Antigen unknown.

Healthy Caucasians, and only they, were the donors. These data were also filed under a second study, of yellow fever vaccine responses in identical twins. As that study records: Reportedly, the response of twins' T cells to the vaccine seemed partly convergent, partly personalized.

The sequence came from a woman younger than 35 in good health. This rearrangement joins TRBV7-6 to TRBJ2-2; TRBD2 matches at 14 bases. The specimen sequenced was PBMCs. CDR3 in DNA: TGTGCCAGCAGCCTGACTAGCGGGAGGGCCAAGGCCGGGGAGCTGTTTTTT. Its translation: CASSLTSGRAKAGELFF.